Described below is a single T cell receptor (beta chain) sequence and its context. What it binds is not known. TCRdb's copy holds only in-frame clones and misses some; the assay was immunoSEQ multiplex PCR. This sample has fewer than 50,000 clones, with roughly 84% found just once. V was trimmed by 4 bases and J by 3 bases, leaving 9 bases between them. Looked up from germline, CDR1 is SGHAT and CDR2 is FQDESV (reference sequence). This CDR3 spans 13 amino acids. These data come from a study of graft-versus-host responses after intestinal transplantation. Study-wide results and caveats: GvH clones were identified in recipient marrow, with some first appearing in ileum or blood.

This clonotype was sampled from a human donor who was the organ donor for an intestinal transplant. The chain has TRBV11-1 and TRBJ1-1, with D unresolved. Sequencing was performed on unstimulated CD4+ T cells sorted from spleen or lymph node cells, taken before transplant. The CDR3, as DNA: TGTGCCAGCAGCTCCATCCCGGACACTGAAGCTTTCTTT. Translating gives CASSSIPDTEAFF. The variable domain in full, with the rest retrieved from reference TRBV11-1 and TRBJ1-1, is EAEVAQSPRYKITEKSQAVAFWCDPISGHATLYWYRQILGQGPELLVQFQDESVVDDSQLPKDRFSAERLKGVDSTLKIQPAELGDSAMYLCASSSIPDTEAFFGQGTRLTVV.